These 12 T cell receptor beta chains share one sample of origin, sequenced in a study of T cell changes during pregnancy in multiple sclerosis. Generated by immunoSEQ multiplex PCR, the TCRdb table keeps only in-frame clones and is missing some. Among over 70,000 clones, almost 95% were seen once, and the ten largest hold about 2%. The material sequenced was peripheral blood, taken in the third trimester of pregnancy. These receptors all stem from a female donor with multiple sclerosis, enrolled in a pregnancy study.

This clone has just one count. The rearrangement links TRBV7-9 to TRBJ2-1; no firm D call. V was shortened by 1 base and J by 2 bases, with 3 bases between the two germline ends. Germline CDR1 SEHNR, CDR2 FQNEAQ (reference sequence). The CDR3 runs 13 residues. The DNA for the CDR3 is TGTGCCAGCAGCTTAGTCGCCTACAATGAGCAGTTCTTC. Translation gives CASSLVAYNEQFF.

V gene TRBV4-2 combines with J gene TRBJ2-5; TRBD1 aligns across 8 bases. Germline V gene sequence: CDR1 LGHNA, CDR2 YNFKEQ. Trimming removed 1 base from V and 0 bases from J; junction bases left unmatched: 7. The CDR3 contains 17 residues. The chain's CDR3 is CASSQVTGGGYQETQYF. The DNA for the CDR3 is TGTGCCAGCAGCCAAGTAACAGGGGGTGGGTACCAAGAGACCCAGTACTTC.

The V gene is TRBV29-1, the J gene TRBJ1-1; maybe TRBD1 (5 bases). Germline values: CDR1 SQVTM, CDR2 ANQGSEA. The CDR3 covers 14 residues. Trimming shortened V by 7 bases and J by 0 bases, and 15 bases separated the two germline ends. The CDR3 nucleotides read TGCAGCGCCGCAGGACACCTGGTGAACACTGAAGCTTTCTTT. It is translated as CSAAGHLVNTEAFF. The entire variable domain, with the rest obtained from reference TRBV29-1 and TRBJ1-1, is as follows: SAVISQKPSRDICQRGTSLTIQCQVDSQVTMMFWYRQQPGQSLTLIATANQGSEATYESGFVIDKFPISRPNLTFSTLTVSNMSPEDSSIYLCSAAGHLVNTEAFFGQGTRLTVV.

The J gene is TRBJ2-7, the V gene TRBV27, with 8 bases that match TRBD1. CDR3 length: 13 amino acids. Looked up from germline, CDR1 is MNHEY and CDR2 is SMNVEV (reference sequence). Germline trimming cut 8 bases from V and 2 bases from J; bases unmatched to any gene: 5. The CDR3 here is CASAGQGPYEQYF. The CDR3 DNA sequence: TGTGCCAGCGCCGGACAGGGCCCCTACGAGCAGTACTTC.

The chain recombines TRBV30 with TRBJ1-1, with D maybe TRBD1 (6 bases). V dropped 3 bases and J dropped 10 bases, with 15 bases sitting between them. Germline V CDR1 and CDR2: GTSNPN, SVGIG (reference sequence). CDR3 size: 12 residues. For the CDR3, the DNA is TGTGCCTGGAGCGCGGGGGCCCCATCAGCTTTCTTT. Encoded protein: CAWSAGAPSAFF.

This chain uses TRBV28 with TRBJ2-3, with D perhaps matching TRBD2 (5 bases). Germline CDR1 is MDHEN and CDR2 is SYDVKM. The CDR3 covers 12 residues. Trimming stripped 3 bases from V and 8 bases from J, with 9 bases between. The CDR3 DNA reads as TGTGCCAGCAGTTTTTCGGGAAGTACGCAGTATTTT. It specifies CASSFSGSTQYF.

This clone was observed a single time. This rearrangement joins TRBV2 to TRBJ1-1; tentative D call: TRBD1 (6 bases). CDR3 length: 14 amino acids. Deletions cut 3 bases from V and 4 bases from J, with 12 bases between. CDR1 SNHLY and CDR2 FYNNEI come from the germline V gene. The CDR3 DNA is TGTGCCAGCAGTGAGCGGGGGGCGCCCACTGAAGCTTTCTTT. Protein product: CASSERGAPTEAFF.

The chain carries TRBV10-1 and TRBJ2-1, with D unresolved. This CDR3 contains 11 residues. V was shortened by 3 bases and J by 9 bases, with 6 bases between the two germline ends. In germline, CDR1 is WNHNN, CDR2 SYGVQD (reference sequence). Here the CDR3 DNA reads TGCGCCAGCAGTGATTCCGGTGAGCAGTTCTTC. It specifies CASSDSGEQFF.

The chain couples TRBV7-2 to TRBJ2-3; the D gene is possibly TRBD2 (5 bases). The V gene's germline CDR1 is SGHTA and CDR2 FQGNSA. The CDR3 spans 15 residues. V shed 8 bases and J shed 4 bases, with 19 bases lying between them. In DNA, the CDR3 is TGTGCCAGCGCCCTTGGAGCGGCCGGCCCAGATACGCAGTATTTT. Its translation: CASALGAAGPDTQYF.

This sequence joins TRBV19 and TRBJ2-1, with TRBD2 matching 13 bases. Trimming at V came to 7 bases and at J to 8 bases, leaving 14 bases not matched to a gene. The CDR3 is made up of 17 amino acids. From germline, CDR1 is LNHDA and CDR2 SQIVND (reference sequence). In DNA form, the CDR3 reads TGTGCCAGTACCGGTGTTAGAGGACTAGCGGGAGTGCATGAGCAGTTCTTC. Its translation is CASTGVRGLAGVHEQFF.

The rearrangement joins TRBV28 to TRBJ1-2, with 7 bases identical to TRBD1. Germline-derived CDR1 and CDR2 are MDHEN and SYDVKM. The CDR3 length is 15 residues. Germline trimming cut 7 bases from V and 3 bases from J; bases unmatched to any gene: 11. CDR3 nucleotides: TGTGCCAGCAACCCTACTACAGGGGAAGACTATGGCTACACCTTC. Translated: CASNPTTGEDYGYTF.

V gene TRBV21-1 combines with J gene TRBJ2-7; the table's D call of TRBD2 was not tested on the DNA. TRBV21-1 is classified as a pseudogene. This CDR3 spans 15 amino acids. This CDR3 reads CASTDPGLIVYEQYF. The CDR3 DNA is TGTGCCAGCACCGATCCGGGACTAATAGTTTACGAGCAGTACTTC.